This TCR beta chain was recorded in a study of blood T cell repertoires in COVID-19. Authors' processing steps: Amplification of reference gene primers was used by the study to estimate nucleated cell counts. Sequencing used immunoSEQ multiplex PCR; TCRdb keeps in-frame clones, though not all of them. D and trimming were read from the DNA, whereas the V and J calls and clone size are those reported in that table. The data hold approximately 82,000 clones, with around nine tenths observed a single time. The sequence derives from a man between 65 and 85 years old with active or convalescent COVID-19. The sequencing input was peripheral blood.

CDR3 loop: CASSLSGQGIAEAFF. DNA of the CDR3: TGTGCCAGCTCACTTTCGGGACAGGGGATAGCTGAAGCTTTCTTT. The chain joins TRBV18 to TRBJ1-1, with 10 bases aligning to TRBD1. This CDR3 contains 15 residues. Germline V gene sequence: CDR1 KGHSH, CDR2 LQKENI. V lost 4 bases to trimming and J lost 6 bases; unmatched junction nucleotides: 8.